This T cell receptor (beta chain) was captured in a study of technical replicates of blood from a handful of donors. Clones were read by immunoSEQ multiplex PCR, and TCRdb kept only the in-frame ones, dropping some. The table includes approximately 15,000 clones, 70% to 80% detected once. The CDR3 sequence is 16 residues long. Trimming at V came to 4 bases and at J to 4 bases, leaving 7 bases not matched to a gene. Germline V gene data show CDR1 as MNHNS and CDR2 as SASEGT. The specimen was PBMCs. The chain recombines TRBV6-1 with TRBJ2-3; 11 bases agree with TRBD2. This TCR derives from a human donor in good health. The CDR3 DNA follows: TGTGCCAGCAGTGCCACCTTTAGCGGGAGGGCAGATACGCAGTATTTT. It specifies CASSATFSGRADTQYF.